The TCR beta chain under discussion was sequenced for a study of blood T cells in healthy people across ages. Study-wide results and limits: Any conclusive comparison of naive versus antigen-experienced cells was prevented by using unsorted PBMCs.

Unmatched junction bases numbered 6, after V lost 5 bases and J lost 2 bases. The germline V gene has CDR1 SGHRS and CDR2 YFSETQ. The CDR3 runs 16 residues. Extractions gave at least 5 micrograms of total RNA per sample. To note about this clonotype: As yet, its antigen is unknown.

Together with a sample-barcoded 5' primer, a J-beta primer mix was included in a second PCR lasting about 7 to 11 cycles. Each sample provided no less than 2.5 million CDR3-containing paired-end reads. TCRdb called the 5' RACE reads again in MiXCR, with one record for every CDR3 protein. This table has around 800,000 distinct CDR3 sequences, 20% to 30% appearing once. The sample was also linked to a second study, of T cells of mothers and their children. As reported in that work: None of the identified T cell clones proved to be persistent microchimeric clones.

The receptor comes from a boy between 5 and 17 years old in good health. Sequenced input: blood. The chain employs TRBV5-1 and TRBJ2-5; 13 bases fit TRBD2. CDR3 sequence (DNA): TGCGCCAGCAGACTAACGACTAGCGGGGGGCAAGAGACCCAGTACTTC. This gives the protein CASRLTTSGGQETQYF.